The 22 T cell receptor beta chains listed next were all sequenced from one sample in a study of identical twins. TCRdb fed the 5' RACE reads into MiXCR, producing one record per CDR3 protein. Found here are around 370,000 distinct CDR3 sequences, 9% to 10% of them singletons; the top ten hold roughly 8.9%. Sequenced material: naive T cells sorted from blood. The source is a woman aged 50 to 60 in good health.

This clonotype came up many times. The V call is TRBV12-3 or TRBV12-4, the J call TRBJ2-5; D call uncertain. V lost 6 bases and J lost 5, with 13 bases in between. The CDR3 length is 13 residues. CDR3 amino acids: CASSRSTVETQYF. CDR3 nucleotide sequence: TGTGCCAGCAGCCGCAGTACGGTGGAGACCCAGTACTTC.

This clonotype was observed many times. The chain joins TRBV12-3 or TRBV12-4 to TRBJ2-3; D ambiguous. The CDR3 consists of 14 residues. Trimming removed 4 bases from V and 8 bases from J, with 16 bases in between. CDR3 amino acids: CASSSLGIDLTQYF. Written as DNA, the CDR3 is TGTGCCAGCAGTTCCCTTGGGATCGATCTTACGCAGTATTTT.

This clonotype was counted many times. The chain employs TRBV9 and TRBJ2-2; D ambiguous. Germline V gene data show CDR1 as SGDLS and CDR2 as YYNGEE. Trimming left V 0 bases short and J 0 bases short, with 6 bases between. The CDR3 is made up of 15 amino acids. The CDR3 loop reads CASSVAWTNTGELFF. The DNA of the CDR3 is TGTGCCAGCAGCGTAGCTTGGACGAACACCGGGGAGCTGTTTTTT.

V is TRBV23-1 and J is TRBJ2-4; TRBD2 is a possible D gene (7 bases). TRBV23-1 is identified as an open reading frame with a role that is uncertain. This CDR3 region has 15 residues. Deletions cut 7 bases from V and 0 bases from J, with 13 bases between. Written as DNA, the CDR3 is TGCGCCAGCATTCGGGGGGCTCTAGCCAAAAACATTCAGTACTTC. Residues: CASIRGALAKNIQYF.

This clonotype was counted at least ten times. V usage is TRBV15 and J usage is TRBJ2-3; D is ambiguous. Trimming left V 0 bases short and J 6 bases short, with 7 bases between. The germline gives CDR1 LNHNV, CDR2 YYDKDF (reference sequence). The CDR3 is made up of 13 amino acids. The CDR3 here is CATSRESGDTQYF. The CDR3 bases are TGTGCCACCAGCAGAGAATCTGGGGATACGCAGTATTTT.

V is TRBV7-3 and J is TRBJ2-4; D possibly corresponds to TRBD2 (5 bases). The CDR3 sequence is 14 residues long. Germline-derived CDR1 and CDR2 are SGHTA and FQGTGA. Deletions cut 8 bases from V and 0 bases from J, with 11 bases between. The CDR3 reads CASEGLIAKNIQYF. In nucleotides, the CDR3 is TGTGCCAGCGAAGGACTGATAGCCAAAAACATTCAGTACTTC.

Many counts were recorded for this clonotype. The junction departs from germline at one end; a sequencing error may be responsible. The genes are TRBV11-2 and TRBJ2-5; unclear D gene. The germline CDR1 and CDR2 sequences are SGHAT and FQNNGV. The CDR3 covers 12 residues. CDR3 coding DNA: TGCGCCAGCAGCTTGGATCTGGAGACCCAGTACTTC. Translation gives CASSLDLETQYF.

This clonotype was seen at least ten times. The chain couples TRBV27 to TRBJ2-1, with unresolved D. CDR3 length: 13 amino acids. The germline V and J ends were trimmed by 4 bases and 5 bases, with 9 bases remaining between them. The germline gives CDR1 MNHEY, CDR2 SMNVEV (reference sequence). CDR3 protein: CASSSDLHNEQFF. CDR3 coding DNA: TGTGCCAGCAGTTCCGACCTCCACAATGAGCAGTTCTTC.

Ten or more counts support this clonotype. The chain recombines TRBV3-1 with TRBJ2-7; 7 bases map to TRBD2. Germline assignment: CDR1 LGHDT and CDR2 YNNKEL (reference sequence). The CDR3 spans 12 residues. V trimming: 1 base; J trimming: 6 bases; junction bases outside the gene matches: 0. The DNA for the CDR3 is TGTGCCAGCAGCCAAGGCGGGGGCGAGCAGTACGTC. Protein sequence: CASSQGGGEQYV.

This clonotype was observed at least ten times. The genes are TRBV12-3 or TRBV12-4 and TRBJ2-1; 7 bases are a match to TRBD2. There are 12 residues in the CDR3. The junction had 6 bases not matched to a gene; V was cut back by 1 base and J by 15 bases. CDR3 DNA: TGTGCCAGCAGTTTAGAGGCGGGAGTCGGGTTCTTC. Encoded protein: CASSLEAGVGFF.

This clonotype showed up many times. This chain links TRBV5-1 with TRBJ2-7; weak D call: TRBD1 (5 bases). The CDR3 is 14 residues long. V was clipped by 0 bases and J by 2 bases, with 9 bases between them. In germline, CDR1 is SGHRS, CDR2 YFSETQ. The CDR3 DNA follows: TGCGCCAGCAGCTTGGTTCAGGGCACCTACGAGCAGTACTTC. Amino acids: CASSLVQGTYEQYF.

The chain employs TRBV6-5 and TRBJ2-7; possibly TRBD1 or TRBD2 for D (5 bases each). The ends were cut back, 8 bases at V and 1 base at J, with 12 bases in the middle. The V gene's germline CDR1 is MNHEY and CDR2 SVGAGI. The CDR3 covers 13 residues. CDR3 DNA: TGTGCCAGCGGGGGACCGAGGTCCTACGAGCAGTACTTC. This translates into CASGGPRSYEQYF.

This clonotype was counted between two and nine times. The chain carries TRBV6-2 or TRBV6-3 and TRBJ2-7; TRBD1 agrees at 8 bases. The germline V gene encodes CDR1 MNHEY and CDR2 SVGEGT. Trimming at V came to 6 bases and at J to 4 bases, leaving 8 bases not matched to a gene. The CDR3 is made up of 14 amino acids. The CDR3 region is CASSQDRGNYEQYF. For the CDR3, the DNA is TGTGCCAGCAGCCAAGACAGGGGTAATTACGAGCAGTACTTC.

V is TRBV29-1 and J is TRBJ2-3; 10 nucleotides align to TRBD2. V gave up 8 bases and J gave up 3 bases; unmatched junction bases: 5. CDR3 length: 13 residues. The germline gives CDR1 SQVTM, CDR2 ANQGSEA. CDR3 nucleotide sequence: TGCAGCTTAGGACTAGCGGCTACAGATACGCAGTATTTT. It codes for CSLGLAATDTQYF.

This clonotype showed up just a few times. V gene TRBV5-5 combines with J gene TRBJ2-7; D remains ambiguous. V was cut by 4 bases and J by 2 bases, with 7 bases left in between. Germline CDR1 and CDR2: SGHKS and YYEKEE (reference sequence). The CDR3 spans 12 residues. The CDR3 sequence: CASSHHTYEQYF. In DNA, the CDR3 is TGTGCCAGCAGCCATCACACCTACGAGCAGTACTTC. The complete variable domain, with remaining parts taken from reference TRBV5-5 and TRBJ2-7, reads DAGVTQSPTHLIKTRGQQVTLRCSPISGHKSVSWYQQVLGQGPQFIFQYYEKEERGRGNFPDRFSARQFPNYSSELNVNALLLGDSALYLCASSHHTYEQYFGPGTRLTVT.

This clonotype occurred a few times. CDR3 DNA: TGCGCCAGCAGCCAAGATCCCCAGCGGTCCTGGGGCACCATATATTTT. It translates to CASSQDPQRSWGTIYF. The chain recombines TRBV4-1 with TRBJ1-3; unclear D gene. V was shortened by 0 bases and J by 9 bases, with 18 bases between the two germline ends. This CDR3 is built from 16 residues. Germline V gene sequence: CDR1 MGHRA, CDR2 YSYEKL.

The chain uses TRBV27 and TRBJ2-6; 7 nucleotides agree with TRBD1. Per germline, CDR1 MNHEY and CDR2 SMNVEV (reference sequence). The V gene end was trimmed by 7 bases and the J gene end by 2 bases; junction bases not matched to a gene: 5. The CDR3 totals 15 residues. This CDR3 reads CASTQTGPGANVLTF. CDR3 coding DNA: TGTGCCAGCACCCAGACAGGGCCTGGGGCCAACGTCCTGACTTTC.

This clonotype was seen a few times. The chain has TRBV7-3 and TRBJ2-2; 7 bases line up with TRBD2. The V gene's germline CDR1 is SGHTA and CDR2 FQGTGA. The J segment lost 2 bases and the V segment lost 3 bases, leaving 6 bases of the junction unmatched. The CDR3 covers 16 residues. Here the CDR3 reads CASSFAGTINTGELFF. In DNA, the CDR3 is TGTGCCAGCAGCTTCGCCGGGACTATCAACACCGGGGAGCTGTTTTTT.

This clonotype was observed at least ten times. The chain combines TRBV7-8 with TRBJ2-1; TRBD2 aligns across 8 bases. Germline values: CDR1 SGHVS, CDR2 FQNEAQ. The length of the CDR3 is 15 residues. V was pared by 4 bases and J by 4 bases, with 6 bases of the junction left unmatched. CDR3 amino acids: CASSYSGTRYNEQFF. CDR3 sequence (DNA): TGTGCCAGCAGCTATAGCGGGACCCGTTACAATGAGCAGTTCTTC.

As regards this clonotype: A much more abundant neighbour one base away suggests this may be a read error. This chain uses TRBV24-1 with TRBJ2-3; weak D call: TRBD2 (5 bases). The germline gives CDR1 KGHDR, CDR2 SFDVKD. CDR3 length equals 16 residues. Between the trimmed V and J ends, which lost 3 bases and 0 bases, there was a span of 12 bases. CDR3: CATSDPTRGSTDTQYF. DNA of the CDR3: TGTGCCACCAGTGATCCCACTCGGGGTAGCACAGATACGCAGTATTTT.

This clonotype was detected many times. This chain joins TRBV30 and TRBJ2-7, with TRBD1 matching over 7 bases. CDR1 GTSNPN and CDR2 SVGIG come from the germline V gene (reference sequence). This CDR3 comprises 13 residues. V lost 5 bases and J lost 0; bases outside the gene matches: 4. Here the CDR3 reads CAWGTEVSYEQYF. CDR3 bases: TGTGCCTGGGGGACAGAAGTCTCCTACGAGCAGTACTTC.

The J gene is TRBJ1-5, the V gene TRBV10-3; perhaps TRBD1 as D (5 bases). V lost 10 bases and J lost 3, with 13 bases in between. Germline V lookup: CDR1 ENHRY, CDR2 SYGVKD. This CDR3 spans 13 amino acids. CDR3 residues: CASRVGLNQPQHF. CDR3 coding DNA: TGTGCCAGCAGGGTCGGACTCAATCAGCCCCAGCATTTT.